This TCR beta chain was obtained from a study of memory CD4+ T cells and cytomegalovirus serostatus. General study points: About 40% of the 164 known CMV-associated TCRbeta sequences appeared in CD4+ memory.

Looked up from germline, CDR1 is MNHEY and CDR2 is SVGAGI. The CDR3 is 14 residues long. V was clipped by 6 bases and J by 5 bases, with 17 bases between them. Some clones are missing from TCRdb's copy, which holds only in-frame ones; the method was immunoSEQ multiplex PCR. The sample lists around 25,000 clones, about 75% occurring once. With respect to this clone: No antigen is known for it.

The sort gate was single viable CD3+CD4+CD8-CD45RO+ cells for memory CD4+ T cells. The TCR comes from an adult in good health and CMV-seronegative. The sequenced sample was memory CD4+ T cells from blood. The chain carries TRBV6-5 and TRBJ2-7; D perhaps matches TRBD1 (7 bases). The CDR3 region has the DNA TGTGCCAGCAGAGGCGGGACAGCCCTCGACGAGCAGTACTTC. Residues: CASRGGTALDEQYF.